This entry lists 25 T cell receptor beta chains sequenced from one sample in a study of shared clonotypes between healthy human individuals. Clones were sequenced by immunoSEQ multiplex PCR, and TCRdb holds only the in-frame ones, with some missing. The sample consists of more than 400,000 clones, approximately 82% of them appearing once. The sequencing sample was made of PBMCs. The receptor source for this set is a woman between 40 and 50 years old in good health. Some clones in this sample may be carry-over from other donors' samples.

The rearrangement uses TRBV2 and TRBJ2-7, with 8 bases fitting TRBD1. This CDR3 region has 14 residues. From germline, CDR1 is SNHLY and CDR2 FYNNEI. Losses at the gene ends were 4 bases for V and 7 bases for J; bases not matched to a gene: 9. CDR3: CASSGWDRRSEQYF. CDR3 bases: TGTGCCAGCAGTGGTTGGGACAGGCGGTCGGAGCAGTACTTC. The complete variable domain, with remaining parts taken from reference TRBV2 and TRBJ2-7, reads EPEVTQTPSHQVTQMGQEVILRCVPISNHLYFYWYRQILGQKVEFLVSFYNNEISEKSEIFDDQFSVERPDGSNFTLKIRSTKLEDSAMYFCASSGWDRRSEQYFGPGTRLTVT.

Only one count was recorded for this clone. The chain has TRBV5-1 and TRBJ2-3; D may be TRBD2 (6 bases). Germline V lookup: CDR1 SGHRS, CDR2 YFSETQ. V dropped 6 bases and J dropped 5 bases, with 19 bases sitting between them. The CDR3 has 15 amino acids. DNA of the CDR3: TGCGCCAGCAAGTCTTCGGGGAGGAGAGGAGATACGCAGTATTTT. It codes for CASKSSGRRGDTQYF.

This clone was seen just once. The chain couples TRBV5-1 to TRBJ1-6; maybe TRBD1 (6 bases). CDR1 and CDR2 from the germline V gene are SGHRS and YFSETQ. The CDR3 spans 19 residues. V was clipped by 7 bases and J by 9 bases, with 32 bases between them. The DNA of the CDR3 is TGCGCCAGCCCTCTTGGGGGATCCCTCGTCGGGCAGGGGTTTTCACCCCTCCACTTT. This gives the protein CASPLGGSLVGQGFSPLHF. The full variable domain, completed using reference TRBV5-1 and TRBJ1-6, is KAGVTQTPRYLIKTRGQQVTLSCSPISGHRSVSWYQQTPGQGLQFLFEYFSETQRNKGNFPGRFSGRQFSNSRSEMNVSTLELGDSALYLCASPLGGSLVGQGFSPLHFGNGTRLTVT.

The chain links TRBV5-3 to TRBJ2-1, with 10 bases that match TRBD2. TRBV5-3 falls under the ORF class, with uncertain function. This CDR3 region has 16 residues. V was pared by 4 bases and J by 7 bases, with 11 bases of the junction left unmatched. The CDR3 DNA reads as TGTGCCAGAAGCATAACTAGCGGGACCGCTGGGAATGAGCAGTTCTTC. Translated, it gives CARSITSGTAGNEQFF.

The J gene is TRBJ2-6, the V gene TRBV15; a possible D gene is TRBD1 (5 bases). Germline values: CDR1 LNHNV, CDR2 YYDKDF (reference sequence). V was cut by 10 bases and J by 0 bases, with 13 bases left in between. The CDR3 runs to 15 residues. In DNA form, the CDR3 reads TGTGCCATCGCGACAGCTACCTCTGGGGCCAACGTCCTGACTTTC. Protein sequence: CAIATATSGANVLTF.

The chain employs TRBV15 and TRBJ2-1; tentative D call: TRBD1 (5 bases). Germline V gene data show CDR1 as LNHNV and CDR2 as YYDKDF (reference sequence). Between the trimmed V and J ends, which lost 0 bases and 8 bases, there was a span of 20 bases. CDR3 length: 17 amino acids. CDR3 region: CATSRDRGTVPNDEQFF. The CDR3 nucleotides read TGTGCCACCAGCAGAGATAGGGGAACGGTCCCTAACGATGAGCAGTTCTTC.

V and J are TRBV11-1 and TRBJ2-7; 7 bases match TRBD1. Losses at the gene ends were 1 base for V and 6 bases for J; bases not matched to a gene: 6. The length of the CDR3 is 14 residues. The germline CDR1 and CDR2 sequences are SGHAT and FQDESV (reference sequence). CDR3 coding DNA: TGTGCCAGCAGCTTAGACAGGGGAGCCGGCGAGCAGTACTTC. As protein: CASSLDRGAGEQYF. The complete variable domain, with remaining parts taken from reference TRBV11-1 and TRBJ2-7, reads EAEVAQSPRYKITEKSQAVAFWCDPISGHATLYWYRQILGQGPELLVQFQDESVVDDSQLPKDRFSAERLKGVDSTLKIQPAELGDSAMYLCASSLDRGAGEQYFGPGTRLTVT.

The chain carries TRBV6-1 and TRBJ2-1; 9 positions match TRBD2. The V segment lost 9 bases and the J segment 2 bases; nucleotides outside the gene matches: 5. Germline V CDR1 and CDR2: MNHNS, SASEGT. CDR3 length: 14 residues. The CDR3 loop is CASSTSGTYNEQFF. CDR3 nucleotides: TGTGCCAGTTCGACTAGCGGTACCTACAATGAGCAGTTCTTC.

In DNA, the CDR3 is TGTGCCTGGCGCAGGGGAGGGGGGGGAGATACGCAGTATTTT. Its protein is CAWRRGGGGDTQYF. The V call is TRBV30, the J call TRBJ2-3; D is perhaps TRBD2 (7 bases). Germline lookup yields CDR1 GTSNPN and CDR2 SVGIG (reference sequence). V was clipped by 5 bases and J by 5 bases, with 17 bases between them. The CDR3 totals 14 residues.

This chain uses TRBV2 with TRBJ2-4; D may be TRBD1 (7 bases). Germline values: CDR1 SNHLY, CDR2 FYNNEI. This CDR3 is 17 amino acids long. Trimming stripped 4 bases from V and 6 bases from J, with 22 bases between. The CDR3 DNA reads TGTGCCAGCAGTGTGAACAGAAACAGGGGAGGTGGAAACATTCAGTACTTC. Its protein product is CASSVNRNRGGGNIQYF.

J is TRBJ2-3 and V is TRBV4-1; D is undetermined. The CDR3 has 13 amino acids. Looked up from germline, CDR1 is MGHRA and CDR2 is YSYEKL. V shed 1 base and J shed 3 bases, with 5 bases lying between them. The CDR3: CASSQVETDTQYF. For the CDR3, the DNA is TGCGCCAGCAGCCAAGTTGAGACAGATACGCAGTATTTT.

The V and J genes are TRBV6-6 and TRBJ2-1; 8 bases agree with TRBD2. The germline V gene encodes CDR1 MNHNY and CDR2 SVGAGI (reference sequence). V shed 9 bases and J 2 bases; nucleotides not matched to a gene: 9. CDR3 length: 15 residues. Here the CDR3 DNA reads TGTGCCAGTCAACCGGGACTAGTGGCCTACAATGAGCAGTTCTTC. This gives the protein CASQPGLVAYNEQFF.

As concerns this clone: Different DNA sequences within this sample yield the same CDR3. This chain uses TRBV30 with TRBJ1-4, with D maybe TRBD1 (5 bases). The CDR3 extends over 13 amino acids. Germline V gene data show CDR1 as GTSNPN and CDR2 as SVGIG (reference sequence). V dropped 5 bases and J dropped 6 bases, with 13 bases sitting between them. The CDR3 bases are TGTGCCTGGTCAACGAGGGGCCATGAAAAACTGTTTTTT. It encodes CAWSTRGHEKLFF. Filled out from reference TRBV30 and TRBJ1-4, the complete variable domain reads SQTIHQWPATLVQPVGSPLSLECTVEGTSNPNLYWYRQAAGRGLQLLFYSVGIGQISSEVPQNLSASRPQDRQFILSSKKLLLSDSGFYLCAWSTRGHEKLFFGSGTQLSVL.

This clone was seen only once. The chain has TRBV5-1 and TRBJ1-2; TRBD1 agrees at 9 bases. The CDR3 is 15 residues long. The germline V gene has CDR1 SGHRS and CDR2 YFSETQ. V lost 3 bases and J lost 3; bases outside the gene matches: 6. In nucleotides, the CDR3 is TGCGCCAGCAGCTCACGACAGGGGGTCGACTATGGCTACACCTTC. Encoded protein: CASSSRQGVDYGYTF.

The CDR3 DNA sequence: TGTGCCAGCAGTTACCTTGGTACATCTCTGAACACTGAAGCTTTCTTT. Residues: CASSYLGTSLNTEAFF. V and J are TRBV6-5 and TRBJ1-1, with D uncertain. The CDR3 consists of 16 residues. V dropped 2 bases and J dropped 0 bases, with 13 bases sitting between them. CDR1 is MNHEY and CDR2 is SVGAGI in the germline V gene.

Note on this clone: Distinct nucleotide sequences in the sample also encode this CDR3. The J gene is TRBJ1-6, the V gene TRBV30; D call uncertain. V was cut by 3 bases and J by 5 bases, with 8 bases left in between. The length of the CDR3 is 13 residues. The germline gives CDR1 GTSNPN, CDR2 SVGIG (reference sequence). CDR3 coding DNA: TGTGCCTGGAGCGGGCAGAATAATTCACCCCTCCACTTT. It encodes CAWSGQNNSPLHF.

This chain joins TRBV28 and TRBJ1-5; 7 positions agree with TRBD1. Germline CDR1 MDHEN, CDR2 SYDVKM. This CDR3 comprises 12 residues. Germline trimming cut 6 bases from V and 6 bases from J; bases unmatched to any gene: 2. CDR3 region: CASRGGRQPQHF. The CDR3 DNA is TGTGCCAGCAGAGGGGGCCGTCAGCCCCAGCATTTT. Filled out from reference TRBV28 and TRBJ1-5, the complete variable domain reads DVKVTQSSRYLVKRTGEKVFLECVQDMDHENMFWYRQDPGLGLRLIYFSYDVKMKEKGDIPEGYSVSREKKERFSLILESASTNQTSMYLCASRGGRQPQHFGDGTRLSIL.

The rearrangement uses TRBV11-2 and TRBJ1-1; 7 nucleotides match TRBD1. The V gene end was trimmed by 5 bases and the J gene end by 4 bases; junction bases not matched to a gene: 7. The CDR3 sequence is 14 residues long. Germline V gives CDR1 SGHAT, CDR2 FQNNGV. This CDR3 reads CASSVDRWSTEAFF. The CDR3 coding sequence is TGTGCCAGCAGCGTGGACAGGTGGAGCACTGAAGCTTTCTTT.

The gene calls are TRBV6-1 and TRBJ2-1; tentative D call: TRBD1 (6 bases). Per the germline V gene, CDR1 is MNHNS and CDR2 is SASEGT. This CDR3 contains 15 residues. Trimming stripped 4 bases from V and 2 bases from J, with 12 bases between. The CDR3 bases are TGTGCCAGCAGTGGCGGCAGGGGCCCCTACAATGAGCAGTTCTTC. Residues: CASSGGRGPYNEQFF.

The rearrangement links TRBV2 to TRBJ1-4, with 7 bases lining up with TRBD1. The CDR3 contains 13 residues. The junction had 6 bases not matched to a gene; V was cut back by 6 bases and J by 8 bases. In germline, CDR1 is SNHLY, CDR2 FYNNEI. CDR3: CASRRGREEKLFF. In DNA, the CDR3 is TGTGCCAGCAGGAGGGGGCGGGAAGAAAAACTGTTTTTT.

The chain joins TRBV6-1 to TRBJ2-1; 12 positions agree with TRBD2. The CDR3 is made up of 14 amino acids. Looked up from germline, CDR1 is MNHNS and CDR2 is SASEGT. V lost 8 bases to trimming and J lost 9 bases; unmatched junction nucleotides: 8. The CDR3 protein is CASQTSGSYSEQFF. The CDR3 DNA reads TGTGCCAGCCAGACTAGCGGGAGTTATAGTGAGCAGTTCTTC.

The chain recombines TRBV5-4 with TRBJ2-1, with 7 bases lining up with TRBD1. The V gene's germline CDR1 is SGHNT and CDR2 YYREEE (reference sequence). The V and J ends lost 3 bases and 5 bases, in that order; junction bases with no gene match: 8. This CDR3 spans 15 amino acids. Written as DNA, the CDR3 is TGTGCCAGCAGCTGGGGACAGTGGCGAGACAATGAGCAGTTCTTC. Translation: CASSWGQWRDNEQFF.

The chain links TRBV10-2 to TRBJ2-7; TRBD2 agrees at 7 bases. This CDR3 comprises 14 residues. V lost 8 bases and J lost 7; bases outside the gene matches: 14. From germline, CDR1 is WSHSY and CDR2 SAAADI. CDR3 DNA sequence: TGCGCCAGCGGGGGGAGTAGCGGGCCCTGGGAGCAGTACTTC. Translated: CASGGSSGPWEQYF.

This clone was detected ten times or more. This same CDR3 is encoded by further DNA sequences in the sample. V and J are TRBV6-1 and TRBJ2-7; D possibly corresponds to TRBD1 (5 bases). Germline V gene sequence: CDR1 MNHNS, CDR2 SASEGT. The CDR3 spans 15 residues. The germline V and J ends were trimmed by 2 bases and 1 base, with 12 bases remaining between them. Here the CDR3 reads CASSERQGLSYEQYF. In DNA, the CDR3 is TGTGCCAGCAGTGAACGGCAGGGTCTTTCCTACGAGCAGTACTTC.

V is TRBV4-2 and J is TRBJ2-7; 14 positions agree with TRBD2. Germline CDR1 reads LGHNA; CDR2 reads YNFKEQ. The ends lost 4 bases at V and 3 bases at J; junction bases unmatched: 8. The CDR3 is 17 residues long. CDR3 DNA: TGTGCCAGCAGCCCCGGGACTAGCGGGAGATCAGGCTACGAGCAGTACTTC. Its translation: CASSPGTSGRSGYEQYF.